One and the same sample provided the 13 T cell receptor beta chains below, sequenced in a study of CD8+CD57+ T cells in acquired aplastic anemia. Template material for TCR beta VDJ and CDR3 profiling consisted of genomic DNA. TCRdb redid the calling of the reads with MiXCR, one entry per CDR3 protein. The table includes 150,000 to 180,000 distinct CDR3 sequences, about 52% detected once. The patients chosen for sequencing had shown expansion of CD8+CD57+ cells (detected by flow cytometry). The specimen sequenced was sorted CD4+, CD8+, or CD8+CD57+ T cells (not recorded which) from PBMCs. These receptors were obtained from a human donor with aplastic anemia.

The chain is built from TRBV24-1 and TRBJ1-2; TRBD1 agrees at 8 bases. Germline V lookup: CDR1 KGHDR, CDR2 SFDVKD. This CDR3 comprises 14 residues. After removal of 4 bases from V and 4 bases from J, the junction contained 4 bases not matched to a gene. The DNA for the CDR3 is TGTGCCACCAGTGACGGGACAGGTCTCTATGGCTACACCTTC. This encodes CATSDGTGLYGYTF.

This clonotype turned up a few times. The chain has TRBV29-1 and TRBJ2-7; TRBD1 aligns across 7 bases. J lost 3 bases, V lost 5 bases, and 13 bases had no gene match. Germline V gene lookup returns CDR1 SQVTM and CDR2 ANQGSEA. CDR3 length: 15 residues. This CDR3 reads CSVTDRISNNYEQYF. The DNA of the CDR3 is TGCAGCGTTACGGACAGGATTTCGAACAACTACGAGCAGTACTTC.

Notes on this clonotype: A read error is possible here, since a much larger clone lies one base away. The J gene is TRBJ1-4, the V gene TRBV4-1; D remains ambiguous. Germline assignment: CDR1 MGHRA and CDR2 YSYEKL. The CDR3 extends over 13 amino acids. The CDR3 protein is CASSQERREKLLF. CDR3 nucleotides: TGCGCCAGCAGCCAAGAAAGGCGTGAAAAACTGCTTTTT.

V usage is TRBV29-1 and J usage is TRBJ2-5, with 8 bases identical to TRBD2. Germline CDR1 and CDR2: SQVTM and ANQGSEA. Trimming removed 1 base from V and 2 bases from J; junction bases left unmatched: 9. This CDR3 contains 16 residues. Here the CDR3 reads CSVEGWSGSVQETQYF. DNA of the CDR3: TGCAGCGTTGAAGGGTGGAGCGGGAGTGTTCAAGAGACCCAGTACTTC.

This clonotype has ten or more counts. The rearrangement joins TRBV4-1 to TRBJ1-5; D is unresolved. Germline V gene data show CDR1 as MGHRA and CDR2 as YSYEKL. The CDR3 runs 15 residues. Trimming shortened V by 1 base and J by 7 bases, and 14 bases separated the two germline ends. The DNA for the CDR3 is TGCGCCAGCAGCCAAGCTTGGAGGGAAGGCCAGCCCCAGCATTTT. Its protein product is CASSQAWREGQPQHF.

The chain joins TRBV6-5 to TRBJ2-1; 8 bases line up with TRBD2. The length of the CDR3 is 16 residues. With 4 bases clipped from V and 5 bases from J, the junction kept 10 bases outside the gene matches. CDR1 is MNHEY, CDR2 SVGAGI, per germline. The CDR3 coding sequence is TGTGCCAGCAGTTCGCCCAGGCGGGGGGCCCACAATGAGCAGTTCTTC. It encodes CASSSPRRGAHNEQFF.

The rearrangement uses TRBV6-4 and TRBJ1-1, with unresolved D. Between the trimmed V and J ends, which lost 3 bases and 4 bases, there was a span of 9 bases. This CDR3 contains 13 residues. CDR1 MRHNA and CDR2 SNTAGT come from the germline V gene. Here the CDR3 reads CASSESAGTEAFF. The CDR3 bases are TGTGCCAGCAGTGAATCAGCAGGCACTGAAGCTTTCTTT.

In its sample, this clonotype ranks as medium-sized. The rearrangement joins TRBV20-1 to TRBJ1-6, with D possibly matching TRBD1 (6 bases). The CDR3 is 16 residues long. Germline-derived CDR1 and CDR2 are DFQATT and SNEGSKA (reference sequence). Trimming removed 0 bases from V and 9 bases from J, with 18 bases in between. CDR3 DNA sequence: TGCAGTGCTAGAGATCTTAGGGCAGGGGACTTTTCACCCCTCCACTTT. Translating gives CSARDLRAGDFSPLHF.

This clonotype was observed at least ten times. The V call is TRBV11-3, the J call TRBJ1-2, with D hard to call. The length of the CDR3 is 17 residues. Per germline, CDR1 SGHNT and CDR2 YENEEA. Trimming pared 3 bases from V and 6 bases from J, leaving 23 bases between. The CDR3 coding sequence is TGTGCCAGCAGCTTCCTCAGTTTGGTGGGTCGCGGGGATGGCTACACCTTC. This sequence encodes CASSFLSLVGRGDGYTF.

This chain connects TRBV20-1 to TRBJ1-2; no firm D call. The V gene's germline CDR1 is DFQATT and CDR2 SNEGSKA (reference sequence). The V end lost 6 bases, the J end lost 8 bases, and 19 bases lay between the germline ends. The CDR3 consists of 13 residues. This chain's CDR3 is CSATLDTGGGYTF. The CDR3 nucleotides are TGCAGTGCGACCTTAGATACGGGCGGAGGCTACACCTTC.

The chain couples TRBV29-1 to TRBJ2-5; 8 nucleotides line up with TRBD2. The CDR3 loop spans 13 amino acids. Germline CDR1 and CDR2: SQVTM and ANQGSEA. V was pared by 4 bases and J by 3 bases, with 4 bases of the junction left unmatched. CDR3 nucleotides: TGCAGCGTTGTCTTGACTAGCGAAGAGACCCAGTACTTC. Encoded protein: CSVVLTSEETQYF.

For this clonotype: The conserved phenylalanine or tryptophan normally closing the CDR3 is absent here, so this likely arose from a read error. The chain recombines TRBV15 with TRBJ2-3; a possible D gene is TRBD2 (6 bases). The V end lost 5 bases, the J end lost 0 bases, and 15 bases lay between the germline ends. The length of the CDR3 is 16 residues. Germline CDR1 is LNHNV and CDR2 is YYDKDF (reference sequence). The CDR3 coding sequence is TGTGCCACCAGCTACACCGGGGGACTTAGCACAGATACGCAGTATCTT. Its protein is CATSYTGGLSTDTQYL.

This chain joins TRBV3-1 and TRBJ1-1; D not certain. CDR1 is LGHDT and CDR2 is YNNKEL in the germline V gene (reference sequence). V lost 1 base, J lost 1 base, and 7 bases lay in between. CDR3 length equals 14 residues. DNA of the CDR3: TGTGCCAGCAGCCAAGGGACGGCGAACACTGAAGCTTTCTTT. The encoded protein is CASSQGTANTEAFF.